These T cell receptor beta chains were read from a single sample in a study of blood T cell repertoires in COVID-19. TCRdb keeps only in-frame clones here, not all; method: immunoSEQ multiplex PCR. This sample has about 240,000 clones, with 70% to 90% found just once. Sequenced: PBMCs or T cells enriched from blood (not recorded which). The source of these receptors is a woman aged 40 to 50 with acute COVID-19. Each CDR3 is given with its conserved first and last residue. The D gene is left open where the match is weak. Clone size appears in some rows only: once, few, many, or a class for an expanded clone.

j_gene | len | v_gene | abundance | d_gene | CDR3aa | CDR3nt
TRBJ2-2 | 16 | TRBV5-4 | - | TRBD2 | CASAPGLAEKSGELFF | TGTGCCAGCGCACCGGGACTAGCGGAAAAATCCGGGGAGCTGTTTTTT
TRBJ2-3 | 16 | TRBV5-4 | - | TRBD1 | CASSLASGGDTDTQYF | TGTGCCAGCAGCTTGGCGTCAGGGGGCGACACAGATACGCAGTATTTT
TRBJ1-1 | 13 | TRBV7-2 | - | - | CASSPQMNTEAFF | TGTGCCAGCAGCCCTCAGATGAACACTGAAGCTTTCTTT
TRBJ1-4 | 13 | TRBV29-1 | - | - | CSVKPGGNEKLFF | TGCAGCGTCAAGCCGGGGGGCAATGAAAAACTGTTTTTT
TRBJ2-6 | 15 | TRBV6-4 | - | - | CASSRGGAGANVLTF | TGTGCCAGCAGTCGAGGAGGGGCTGGGGCCAACGTCCTGACTTTC
TRBJ2-7 | 15 | TRBV28 | - | TRBD2 | CASSTRTSGGYEQYF | TGTGCCAGCAGTACACGGACTAGCGGGGGTTACGAGCAGTACTTC
TRBJ2-3 | 14 | TRBV11-3 | - | - | CASSLDYSTDTQYF | TGTGCCAGCAGCTTAGACTATAGCACAGATACGCAGTATTTT
TRBJ2-1 | 14 | TRBV5-1 | once | TRBD2 | CASSLTSGSNEQFF | TGCGCCAGCAGCTTGACTAGCGGGTCCAATGAGCAGTTCTTC
TRBJ2-4 | 21 | TRBV4-1 | - | TRBD2 | CASSQEYDPGLAVLAKNIQYF | TGCGCCAGCAGCCAAGAATACGATCCGGGACTAGCGGTGCTAGCCAAAAACATTCAGTACTTC
TRBJ2-2 | 13 | TRBV2 | - | - | CASSPLASGELFF | TGTGCCAGCAGTCCTCTAGCCTCCGGGGAGCTGTTTTTT
TRBJ2-7 | 15 | TRBV27 | - | - | CASSSDREVAYEQYF | TGTGCCAGCAGCTCCGACAGGGAGGTCGCCTACGAGCAGTACTTC
TRBJ2-7 | 13 | TRBV2 | - | - | CASLLRSSYEQYF | TGTGCCAGCTTACTTAGGAGCTCCTACGAGCAGTACTTC
TRBJ2-2 | 13 | TRBV9 | - | - | CASSAGNTGELFF | TGTGCCAGCAGCGCGGGGAACACCGGGGAGCTGTTTTTT
TRBJ2-7 | 13 | TRBV5-6 | few | - | CASSFGTSYEQYF | TGTGCCAGCAGCTTCGGGACATCATACGAGCAGTACTTC
TRBJ2-6 | 16 | TRBV2 | - | - | CASSPESLRVAHVLTF | TGTGCCAGCAGCCCCGAGTCGCTTCGGGTCGCTCACGTCCTGACTTTC
TRBJ2-1 | 17 | TRBV4-2 | - | TRBD2 | CASSQDSGRAPDNEQFF | TGTGCCAGCAGCCAAGATAGCGGGAGGGCCCCGGACAATGAGCAGTTCTTC
TRBJ2-1 | 15 | TRBV5-4 | - | - | CASSLGPSSHNEQFF | TGTGCCAGCAGCTTGGGGCCTAGCAGCCACAATGAGCAGTTCTTC
TRBJ2-1 | 16 | TRBV7-8 | - | TRBD2 | CASSGPGTNLYNEQFF | TGTGCCAGCAGCGGCCCCGGGACTAACCTCTACAATGAGCAGTTCTTC
TRBJ1-6 | 15 | TRBV11-2 | - | - | CASSLGQFYNSPLHF | TGTGCCAGCAGCTTAGGGCAGTTTTATAATTCACCCCTCCACTTT
TRBJ2-7 | 13 | TRBV14 | - | - | CASSQPRVYEQYF | TGTGCCAGCAGCCAACCTCGCGTGTACGAGCAGTACTTC
TRBJ1-1 | 13 | TRBV30 | few | - | CAWSGTLDTEAFF | TGTGCCTGGAGTGGGACACTGGACACTGAAGCTTTCTTT
TRBJ2-1 | 14 | TRBV29-1 | - | TRBD1 | CSATTGGAYNEQFF | TGCAGCGCCACCACAGGGGGCGCCTACAATGAGCAGTTCTTC
TRBJ2-1 | 14 | TRBV10-2 | - | TRBD2 | CASRLAEAYNEQFF | TGCGCCAGCAGACTAGCGGAGGCCTACAATGAGCAGTTCTTC
TRBJ1-1 | 16 | TRBV25-1 | - | - | CASSVVRGGENTEAFF | TGTGCCAGCAGTGTCGTTCGTGGGGGCGAGAACACTGAAGCTTTCTTT
TRBJ2-7 | 16 | TRBV13 | - | - | CASSPFGDTGSYEQYF | TGTGCCAGCAGCCCCTTTGGGGACACCGGCTCCTACGAGCAGTACTTC
TRBJ2-7 | 13 | TRBV29-1 | - | - | CSVAVSRGYEQYF | TGCAGCGTTGCGGTCTCCAGAGGCTACGAGCAGTACTTC
TRBJ2-3 | 12 | TRBV18 | - | - | CASSPPLDTQYF | TGTGCCAGCTCACCCCCTTTAGATACGCAGTATTTT
TRBJ1-1 | 16 | TRBV27 | - | - | CASSLIPGSLNTEAFF | TGTGCCAGCAGTTTAATCCCCGGGTCTTTGAACACTGAAGCTTTCTTT
TRBJ1-1 | 12 | TRBV6-5 | - | - | CASNRLVTEAFF | TGTGCCAGCAACCGACTGGTAACTGAAGCTTTCTTT
TRBJ2-1 | 13 | TRBV29-1 | - | TRBD2 | CSDGLAGTNEQFF | TGCAGCGACGGACTAGCGGGCACCAATGAGCAGTTCTTC
TRBJ2-2 | 16 | TRBV7-6 | - | TRBD2 | CASTKTSGSITGELFF | TGTGCCAGCACCAAAACTAGCGGGAGTATCACCGGGGAGCTGTTTTTT
TRBJ2-7 | 11 | TRBV7-9 | - | TRBD2 | CAIRLADEQYF | TGTGCCATTCGACTAGCGGACGAGCAGTACTTC
TRBJ2-7 | 13 | TRBV11-2 | - | - | CASSYDSSYEQYF | TGTGCCAGCAGCTATGACAGTTCCTACGAGCAGTACTTC
TRBJ1-4 | 18 | TRBV10-3 | - | TRBD1 | CAISELPPWTGKDEKLFF | TGTGCCATCAGTGAGTTACCACCTTGGACAGGTAAGGATGAAAAACTGTTTTTT
TRBJ2-2 | 16 | TRBV2 | - | TRBD2 | CASSEYPGGRTGELFF | TGTGCCAGCAGTGAATATCCGGGAGGGCGGACCGGGGAGCTGTTTTTT
TRBJ1-1 | 15 | TRBV28 | - | - | CASSSPPDLNTEAFF | TGTGCCAGCAGTTCCCCTCCAGACTTGAACACTGAAGCTTTCTTT
TRBJ1-4 | 17 | TRBV9 | - | - | CASSVDPLSGASEKLFF | TGTGCCAGCAGCGTAGATCCCCTTTCAGGGGCGAGTGAAAAACTGTTTTTT
TRBJ1-2 | 15 | TRBV11-2 | - | TRBD1 | CASSLIGTGGEGYTF | TGTGCCAGCAGCTTAATTGGAACAGGGGGTGAAGGCTACACCTTC
TRBJ1-1 | 14 | TRBV2 | - | - | CASSEVGRDTEAFF | TGTGCCAGCAGTGAGGTGGGGAGGGACACTGAAGCTTTCTTT
TRBJ1-2 | 13 | TRBV5-1 | - | TRBD1 | CASSHGQGYGYTF | TGCGCCAGCAGCCACGGACAGGGCTATGGCTACACCTTC
TRBJ2-1 | 14 | TRBV11-2 | once | TRBD1 | CASSPGTAYNEQFF | TGTGCCAGCAGCCCTGGGACAGCTTACAATGAGCAGTTCTTC